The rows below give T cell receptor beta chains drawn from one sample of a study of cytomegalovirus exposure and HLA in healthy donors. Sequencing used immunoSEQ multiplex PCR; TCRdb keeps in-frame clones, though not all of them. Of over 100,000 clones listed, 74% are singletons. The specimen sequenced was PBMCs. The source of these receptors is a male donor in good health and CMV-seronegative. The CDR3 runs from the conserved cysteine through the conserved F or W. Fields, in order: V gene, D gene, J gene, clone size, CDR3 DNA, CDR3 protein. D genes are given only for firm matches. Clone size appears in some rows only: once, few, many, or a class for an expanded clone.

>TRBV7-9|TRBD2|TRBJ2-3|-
TGTTCCAGCAGCTTAGGACTAGCGGGAGGCTTAAATACGCAGTATTTT
CSSSLGLAGGLNTQYF
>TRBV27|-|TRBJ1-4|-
TGTGCCAGCAGTCCCGCGGGGGGCCTTAATGAAAAACTGTTTTTT
CASSPAGGLNEKLFF
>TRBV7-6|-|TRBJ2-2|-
TGTGCCAGCAGCGTCGAGGGGAAGGGGGTGAGGAGCACCGGGGAGCTGTTTTTT
CASSVEGKGVRSTGELFF
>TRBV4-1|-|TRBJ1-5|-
TGCGCCAGCAGCCAAGAAGACAGGAATCAGCCCCAGCATTTT
CASSQEDRNQPQHF
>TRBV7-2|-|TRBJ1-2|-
TGTGCCAGCAGCTTAGGGCAGGGTAACTATGGCTACACCTTC
CASSLGQGNYGYTF
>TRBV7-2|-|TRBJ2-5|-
TGTGCCAGCAGCTTCAGGGGGCGGGGGGAGACCCAGTACTTC
CASSFRGRGETQYF
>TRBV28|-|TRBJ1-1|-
TGTGCCAGCAGCCGCCTATTTGAAGCTTTCTTT
CASSRLFEAFF
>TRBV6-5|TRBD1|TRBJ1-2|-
TGTGCCAGCAGTTCTGACAGGGGGCGCATCGGCTACACCTTC
CASSSDRGRIGYTF
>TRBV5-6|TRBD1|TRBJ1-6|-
TGTGCCAGCAGCTTGGTACAGGGGCATTCACCCCTCCACTTT
CASSLVQGHSPLHF
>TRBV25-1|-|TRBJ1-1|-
TGTGCCAGCACTCGAGGGAACACTGAAGCTTTCTTT
CASTRGNTEAFF
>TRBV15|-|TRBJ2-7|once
TGTGCCACCAGCAGTTTTCAGTTTGGGCCCTACGAGCAGTACTTC
CATSSFQFGPYEQYF
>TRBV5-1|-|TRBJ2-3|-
TGCGCCAGCAGCCAGGACAATACGCAGTATTTT
CASSQDNTQYF
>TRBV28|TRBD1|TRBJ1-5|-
TGTGCCAGCAGTTTAGGACAGGCCCAGGGGCCCCAGCATTTT
CASSLGQAQGPQHF
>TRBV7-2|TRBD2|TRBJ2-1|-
TGTGCCAGCAGCTCGGGACTAGCGGACTACAATGAGCAGTTCTTC
CASSSGLADYNEQFF
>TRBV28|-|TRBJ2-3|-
TGTGCCAGCAGCCCTGGCCACACAGATACGCAGTATTTT
CASSPGHTDTQYF
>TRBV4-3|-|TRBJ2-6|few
TGCGCCAGCAGCCAAGTGGGGAGCACTGGGGCCAACGTCCTGACTTTC
CASSQVGSTGANVLTF
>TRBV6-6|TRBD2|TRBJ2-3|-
TGTGCCAGCAGTTACTCGGGACTAGCGGGAGATACGCAGTATTTT
CASSYSGLAGDTQYF